These T cell receptor beta chains were read from a single sample in a study of shared clonotypes between healthy human individuals. The repertoire was sequenced with immunoSEQ multiplex PCR; TCRdb's copy has only in-frame clones and lacks some. The repertoire holds some 2.1 million clones, with roughly 95% as singletons. Material for sequencing was naive CD4+ T cells sorted from blood. These receptors were taken from a young man in good health. CDR3s include the opening cysteine and the closing phenylalanine or tryptophan. The D gene is left open where the match is weak. Clone sizes are given selectively: once, few, many, or a class where the clone is expanded.

V: TRBV18
D: NA
J: TRBJ1-4
size: NA
DNA: TGTGCCAGCTCATTTGGCCAAAATGAAAAACTGTTTTTT
CDR3: CASSFGQNEKLFF

V: TRBV30
D: NA
J: TRBJ1-1
size: NA
DNA: TGTGCCCGTTCGGGCCCTGGACTTCCCACTGAAGCTTTCTTT
CDR3: CARSGPGLPTEAFF

V: TRBV7-9
D: NA
J: TRBJ1-1
size: NA
DNA: TGTGCCAGCACCCGCCGAGACAAATACACTGAAGCTTTCTTT
CDR3: CASTRRDKYTEAFF

V: TRBV20-1
D: NA
J: TRBJ2-5
size: NA
DNA: TGCAGGATAGACAAGAGGGAGACCCAGTACTTC
CDR3: CRIDKRETQYF

V: TRBV4-1
D: TRBD2
J: TRBJ2-3
size: NA
DNA: TGCGCCAGCAGCCAAGATAAGCGGGGGGTCCCAGATACGCAGTATTTT
CDR3: CASSQDKRGVPDTQYF

V: TRBV30
D: TRBD1
J: TRBJ2-7
size: NA
DNA: TGTGCCTGGAGGGGACAGGGTTTGGCCGAGCAGTACTTC
CDR3: CAWRGQGLAEQYF

V: TRBV28
D: NA
J: TRBJ1-2
size: NA
DNA: TGTGCCAGCAGCGTCCCGGGACAAAACTATGGCTACACCTTC
CDR3: CASSVPGQNYGYTF

V: TRBV10-3
D: NA
J: TRBJ2-5
size: NA
DNA: TGTGCCATCAGAGACAGGGGAGCGGGGGAGACCCAGTACTTC
CDR3: CAIRDRGAGETQYF

V: TRBV28
D: NA
J: TRBJ2-5
size: NA
DNA: TGTGCCAGCAGTTTACCACAGGGGAGGGAGACCCAGTACTTC
CDR3: CASSLPQGRETQYF

V: TRBV7-2
D: NA
J: TRBJ2-5
size: once
DNA: TGTGCCAGCAGCTTCCAGGGAGGGGGGGTAGAGACCCAGTACTTC
CDR3: CASSFQGGGVETQYF

V: TRBV9
D: NA
J: TRBJ2-2
size: NA
DNA: TGTGCCAGCAGCGTAGGAGGGGCCCTCACCGGGGAGCTGTTTTTT
CDR3: CASSVGGALTGELFF

V: TRBV18
D: TRBD1
J: TRBJ1-2
size: NA
DNA: TGTGCCAGCTCACCACCGGGGACAGCCACTAACTATGGCTACACCTTC
CDR3: CASSPPGTATNYGYTF

V: TRBV7-6
D: TRBD1
J: TRBJ1-1
size: NA
DNA: TGTGCCAGCAGCCAAGGGGACAGGGGAAGCACTGAAGCTTTCTTT
CDR3: CASSQGDRGSTEAFF